Listed below are T cell receptor beta chains from one sample, sequenced in a study of blood T cells in healthy people across ages. TCRdb reprocessed the 5' RACE reads via MiXCR and lists one record per CDR3 protein. The sample lists roughly 1.7 million distinct CDR3 sequences, roughly 32% occurring once. Source material: blood. These TCRs come from a woman in her twenties or thirties in good health. Both conserved end residues are part of each CDR3. The D gene is left open where the match is weak. For some rows the clone size is stated as once, few or many, or as a class when expanded; others skip it.

j_call: TRBJ2-3; clone_size: few; v_call: TRBV10-3; d_call: TRBD2; cdr3_nt: TGTGCCATCAGAAAAGAGCGGGAAACCACAGATACGCAGTATTTT; cdr3_aa: CAIRKERETTDTQYF
j_call: TRBJ1-1; clone_size: .; v_call: TRBV28; d_call: .; cdr3_nt: TGTGCCAGCAGTTTCCCCCCCATCTCGATGGTCGCCGTGGAAGCTTTCTTT; cdr3_aa: CASSFPPISMVAVEAFF
j_call: TRBJ1-5; clone_size: few; v_call: TRBV28; d_call: TRBD1; cdr3_nt: TGTGCCAGCAGTTTAGGACAGGGAGTCGGCAATCAGCCCCAGCATTTT; cdr3_aa: CASSLGQGVGNQPQHF
j_call: TRBJ1-6; clone_size: .; v_call: TRBV3-1; d_call: TRBD1; cdr3_nt: TGTGCCAGCAGCCCCCGCAGAGGGGGCGAGGGTAGGGGTAATTCACCCCTCCACTTT; cdr3_aa: CASSPRRGGEGRGNSPLHF
j_call: TRBJ1-2; clone_size: .; v_call: TRBV20-1; d_call: .; cdr3_nt: TGCAGTGCTAGAGATCCAGGCTTCGGGTATGGCTACACCTTC; cdr3_aa: CSARDPGFGYGYTF
j_call: TRBJ2-5; clone_size: .; v_call: TRBV20-1; d_call: .; cdr3_nt: TGCAGTGCTAGAGAGGGGGGATCCCAGGGGACCCAGTACTTC; cdr3_aa: CSAREGGSQGTQYF
j_call: TRBJ2-7; clone_size: .; v_call: TRBV9; d_call: TRBD1; cdr3_nt: TGTGCCAGCAGTCCAAACAGGGGGCTTAACAACGAGCAGTACTTC; cdr3_aa: CASSPNRGLNNEQYF
j_call: TRBJ1-5; clone_size: few; v_call: TRBV12-3/TRBV12-4; d_call: TRBD1; cdr3_nt: TGTGCCAGCAGGACAGGGAGCCAGCCCCAGCATTTT; cdr3_aa: CASRTGSQPQHF
j_call: TRBJ2-3; clone_size: .; v_call: TRBV20-1; d_call: .; cdr3_nt: TGCAGTGCTAGATTAAGCGAAACAGATACGCAGTATTTT; cdr3_aa: CSARLSETDTQYF
j_call: TRBJ1-2; clone_size: .; v_call: TRBV7-9; d_call: .; cdr3_nt: TGTGCCAACAGCTTACAGGGTCTTGGCTACACCTTC; cdr3_aa: CANSLQGLGYTF
j_call: TRBJ2-1; clone_size: few; v_call: TRBV28; d_call: TRBD2; cdr3_nt: TGTGCCAGCGTGGTAGCGGGGGGCTCCTACAATGAGCAGTTCTTC; cdr3_aa: CASVVAGGSYNEQFF
j_call: TRBJ2-5; clone_size: .; v_call: TRBV18; d_call: .; cdr3_nt: TGTGCCAGCTCCGCGACCATGGAGGAGACCCAGTACTTC; cdr3_aa: CASSATMEETQYF
j_call: TRBJ2-7; clone_size: many; v_call: TRBV10-3; d_call: .; cdr3_nt: TGTGCCATCAGTGAGTCTGGACAAACCTACGAGCAGTACTTC; cdr3_aa: CAISESGQTYEQYF
j_call: TRBJ1-5; clone_size: .; v_call: TRBV20-1; d_call: TRBD1; cdr3_nt: TGCAGTGCGCACCCGTTTTCAGGGGGACCGAAGGATAGCAATCAGCCCCAGCATTTT; cdr3_aa: CSAHPFSGGPKDSNQPQHF
j_call: TRBJ2-3; clone_size: many; v_call: TRBV5-1; d_call: .; cdr3_nt: TGCGCCAGCAGCTTGGAGGGGGGCCCTACAGATACGCAGTATTTT; cdr3_aa: CASSLEGGPTDTQYF
j_call: TRBJ2-7; clone_size: .; v_call: TRBV6-1; d_call: TRBD1; cdr3_nt: TGTGCCACCGTTAGAGGACAGGGCAACTACGAGCAGTACTTC; cdr3_aa: CATVRGQGNYEQYF
j_call: TRBJ2-3; clone_size: .; v_call: TRBV10-3; d_call: TRBD2; cdr3_nt: TGTGCCATCAGTCGAAAGCGGGAGATAGATACGCAGTATTTT; cdr3_aa: CAISRKREIDTQYF
j_call: TRBJ2-3; clone_size: .; v_call: TRBV29-1; d_call: TRBD2; cdr3_nt: TGCAGCGCTGCGGCGTTCTGGACTAGCGGGAGCCAGGCAGATACGCAGTATTTT; cdr3_aa: CSAAAFWTSGSQADTQYF
j_call: TRBJ1-2; clone_size: .; v_call: TRBV27; d_call: TRBD1; cdr3_nt: TGTGCCAGCAGTAAGGACAGGGTTGCCGGCTACACCTTC; cdr3_aa: CASSKDRVAGYTF
j_call: TRBJ2-7; clone_size: .; v_call: TRBV5-1; d_call: .; cdr3_nt: TGCGCCAGCAGTCCTAACACCTCGGGCGAGCAGTACTTC; cdr3_aa: CASSPNTSGEQYF
j_call: TRBJ2-3; clone_size: .; v_call: TRBV19; d_call: .; cdr3_nt: TGTGCCAGTAGGCTACAGGGTGGTGTGGATACGCAGTATTTT; cdr3_aa: CASRLQGGVDTQYF
j_call: TRBJ2-7; clone_size: .; v_call: TRBV30; d_call: TRBD1; cdr3_nt: TGTGCCTGGAGCCAGGGACAGGGTTCCTACGAGCAGTACTTC; cdr3_aa: CAWSQGQGSYEQYF
j_call: TRBJ2-3; clone_size: once; v_call: TRBV20-1; d_call: .; cdr3_nt: TGCAGTGCTGACCGGACACGTTGGGAGAATACGCAGTATTTT; cdr3_aa: CSADRTRWENTQYF
j_call: TRBJ2-5; clone_size: .; v_call: TRBV18; d_call: .; cdr3_nt: TGTGCCAGCTCACTCCCGGCGGGGACCCAGTACTTC; cdr3_aa: CASSLPAGTQYF
j_call: TRBJ1-5; clone_size: .; v_call: TRBV24-1; d_call: .; cdr3_nt: TGTGCCACCAGCTCTGGACAGCTCAATCAGCCCCAGCATTTT; cdr3_aa: CATSSGQLNQPQHF
j_call: TRBJ1-2; clone_size: few; v_call: TRBV29-1; d_call: .; cdr3_nt: TGCAGCGTTAGCCCCAAACTGAGGGACTCCCAGGGCTACACCTTC; cdr3_aa: CSVSPKLRDSQGYTF
j_call: TRBJ2-5; clone_size: few; v_call: TRBV27; d_call: TRBD2; cdr3_nt: TGTGCCAGCAGTTTCTCTAGCGGGGGCCCCCGAGAGACCCAGTACTTC; cdr3_aa: CASSFSSGGPRETQYF
j_call: TRBJ2-7; clone_size: .; v_call: TRBV6-6; d_call: .; cdr3_nt: TGTGCCAGCCCGGGCGAGTTTACGGACGAGCAGTACTTC; cdr3_aa: CASPGEFTDEQYF
j_call: TRBJ2-7; clone_size: few; v_call: TRBV24-1; d_call: TRBD1; cdr3_nt: TGTGCCACCAGTGATTCGGGACAGTTACCCTACGAGCAGTACTTC; cdr3_aa: CATSDSGQLPYEQYF
j_call: TRBJ2-1; clone_size: many; v_call: TRBV15; d_call: TRBD1; cdr3_nt: TGTGCCACCAGCAACCTAGACAGGGGGTACTACAATGAGCAGTTCTTC; cdr3_aa: CATSNLDRGYYNEQFF
j_call: TRBJ2-7; clone_size: .; v_call: TRBV3-1; d_call: TRBD2; cdr3_nt: TGTGCCAGCAGCTCGGGACTAGCGGGATTTGGCGAGCAGTACTTC; cdr3_aa: CASSSGLAGFGEQYF
j_call: TRBJ1-4; clone_size: few; v_call: TRBV29-1; d_call: .; cdr3_nt: TGCAGCGTGGGGCTCAGGGATGGTGAAAAACTGTTTTTT; cdr3_aa: CSVGLRDGEKLFF
j_call: TRBJ2-7; clone_size: .; v_call: TRBV7-9; d_call: TRBD1; cdr3_nt: TGTGCCAGCACACTGACAGGGAACTACGAGCAGTACTTC; cdr3_aa: CASTLTGNYEQYF
j_call: TRBJ2-1; clone_size: .; v_call: TRBV5-1; d_call: .; cdr3_nt: TGCGCCAGCAGTGAGGGGGAAAGATTTAGGGGGTTCTTC; cdr3_aa: CASSEGERFRGFF
j_call: TRBJ2-7; clone_size: many; v_call: TRBV20-1; d_call: TRBD1; cdr3_nt: TGCAGTGCTCCCCTACAGGGGGGCGCGGTCGAGCAGTACTTC; cdr3_aa: CSAPLQGGAVEQYF
j_call: TRBJ2-5; clone_size: few; v_call: TRBV5-4; d_call: TRBD2; cdr3_nt: TGTGCCAGCAGCTTTGGCGGGGGGGCTTCAGAGACCCAGTACTTC; cdr3_aa: CASSFGGGASETQYF
j_call: TRBJ1-2; clone_size: .; v_call: TRBV30; d_call: .; cdr3_nt: TGTGCCTGGACTGACGGGGGGAACTATGGCTACACCTTC; cdr3_aa: CAWTDGGNYGYTF
j_call: TRBJ2-3; clone_size: .; v_call: TRBV9; d_call: TRBD1; cdr3_nt: TGTGCCAGCAGCGTAGATAGGGGGCGGTTAGATACGCAGTATTTT; cdr3_aa: CASSVDRGRLDTQYF
j_call: TRBJ2-5; clone_size: many; v_call: TRBV7-9; d_call: TRBD2; cdr3_nt: TGTGCCAGCAGCTTAACTAGCGGGTATCAAGAGACCCAGTACTTC; cdr3_aa: CASSLTSGYQETQYF
j_call: TRBJ2-2; clone_size: .; v_call: TRBV12-2; d_call: .; cdr3_nt: TGTGCAAGTCGCTTAGAGGGGGCTAGCGAAGACACCGGGGAGCTGTTTTTT; cdr3_aa: CASRLEGASEDTGELFF
j_call: TRBJ2-3; clone_size: .; v_call: TRBV10-3; d_call: TRBD2; cdr3_nt: TGTGCCATCAGTCGCCTAGCGGGACCCCACCGGGCAGATACGCAGTATTTT; cdr3_aa: CAISRLAGPHRADTQYF
j_call: TRBJ2-3; clone_size: few; v_call: TRBV27; d_call: .; cdr3_nt: TGTGCCAGCAGTATAGACGGGACCCGCACAGATACGCAGTATTTT; cdr3_aa: CASSIDGTRTDTQYF
j_call: TRBJ2-1; clone_size: .; v_call: TRBV20-1; d_call: TRBD2; cdr3_nt: TGCAGTGCTAGGGGTCTAGCGGGGGCCCCTTGGCAGTTCTTC; cdr3_aa: CSARGLAGAPWQFF
j_call: TRBJ1-4; clone_size: .; v_call: TRBV12-3/TRBV12-4; d_call: TRBD1; cdr3_nt: TGTGCCAGCAGCGTGACAGGGTTTAATGAAAAACTGTTTTTT; cdr3_aa: CASSVTGFNEKLFF
j_call: TRBJ2-5; clone_size: many; v_call: TRBV7-9; d_call: TRBD2; cdr3_nt: TGTGCCAGCAGCTCGTTTACTAGCGGGAGATTGGAGACCCAGTACTTC; cdr3_aa: CASSSFTSGRLETQYF
j_call: TRBJ1-2; clone_size: .; v_call: TRBV29-1; d_call: .; cdr3_nt: TGCAGCGTAGAGAATAACTATGGCTACACCTTC; cdr3_aa: CSVENNYGYTF
j_call: TRBJ1-2; clone_size: .; v_call: TRBV30; d_call: .; cdr3_nt: TGTGCCTGGATGGCGGGCTATGGCTACACCTTC; cdr3_aa: CAWMAGYGYTF
j_call: TRBJ2-2; clone_size: .; v_call: TRBV7-2; d_call: TRBD1; cdr3_nt: TGTGCCAGCAGACCGGACAGGGGTGGACGGGGGGAGCTGTTTTTT; cdr3_aa: CASRPDRGGRGELFF
j_call: TRBJ2-6; clone_size: few; v_call: TRBV12-5; d_call: .; cdr3_nt: TGTGCTAGTGGGTACTCTGGGGCCAACGTCCTGACTTTC; cdr3_aa: CASGYSGANVLTF
j_call: TRBJ2-5; clone_size: .; v_call: TRBV5-1; d_call: TRBD2; cdr3_nt: TGCGCCAGCAGCTTGGTACTAGCGTCAGAGACCCAGTACTTC; cdr3_aa: CASSLVLASETQYF
j_call: TRBJ2-1; clone_size: few; v_call: TRBV12-3/TRBV12-4; d_call: TRBD2; cdr3_nt: TGTGCCAGCAGCCTGCCTTCTTACTTAGCGGGAGCCGGGTACAATGAGCAGTTCTTC; cdr3_aa: CASSLPSYLAGAGYNEQFF
j_call: TRBJ2-7; clone_size: few; v_call: TRBV5-1; d_call: TRBD2; cdr3_nt: TGCGCCAGCAGCTTGGTAGGTCCTAGCGGGAGTCGGGAGCAGTACTTC; cdr3_aa: CASSLVGPSGSREQYF
j_call: TRBJ2-7; clone_size: .; v_call: TRBV20-1; d_call: .; cdr3_nt: TGCAGTGCTAGCAGGGGGGCCTACGAGCAGTACTTC; cdr3_aa: CSASRGAYEQYF
j_call: TRBJ1-1; clone_size: few; v_call: TRBV28; d_call: .; cdr3_nt: TGTGCCAGCAGTTTAGCCCTAAACGGCGCTTTCTTT; cdr3_aa: CASSLALNGAFF
j_call: TRBJ2-1; clone_size: few; v_call: TRBV20-1; d_call: TRBD2; cdr3_nt: TGCAGCGTAGCGGGAGACCCTATGAATGAGCAGTTCTTC; cdr3_aa: CSVAGDPMNEQFF
j_call: TRBJ2-5; clone_size: many; v_call: TRBV7-9; d_call: .; cdr3_nt: TGCGCCAGCAGCTTGGGGACTCAAGAGACCCAGTACTTC; cdr3_aa: CASSLGTQETQYF
j_call: TRBJ2-7; clone_size: .; v_call: TRBV7-9; d_call: .; cdr3_nt: TGTGCCAGCAGCTTAGCGCCCCGGTCCTACGAGCAGTACTTC; cdr3_aa: CASSLAPRSYEQYF
j_call: TRBJ2-5; clone_size: few; v_call: TRBV7-8; d_call: .; cdr3_nt: TGTGCCAGCAGCTTGGATGGTAGGGGGGGCGGAGAGACCCAGTACTTC; cdr3_aa: CASSLDGRGGGETQYF
j_call: TRBJ2-1; clone_size: few; v_call: TRBV7-6; d_call: .; cdr3_nt: TGTGCCAGCAGCATATACCAGGGCGGCAATGAGCAGTTCTTC; cdr3_aa: CASSIYQGGNEQFF
j_call: TRBJ1-1; clone_size: .; v_call: TRBV10-3; d_call: .; cdr3_nt: TGTGCCATCAGTGACCCGGGGGTCTTAACTGAAGCTTTCTTT; cdr3_aa: CAISDPGVLTEAFF